This TCR beta chain was profiled in a study of blood T cell repertoires in COVID-19. Study summary: Material from acute and convalescent COVID-19 was sourced from the United States, Italy and Spain.

CDR3 length: 18 amino acids. Germline V CDR1 and CDR2: SGHTS, YDEGEE. V gave up 1 base and J gave up 4 bases, with 21 bases separating them. Per the original data handling: Estimates of nucleated cell counts were drawn from the amplification of reference gene primers. The protocol was immunoSEQ multiplex PCR, while the TCRdb copy is restricted to in-frame clones and leaves out a portion. From that table come the V and J calls and clone size; the DNA was used to work out D and trimming. In the table there are nearly 250,000 clones, about 84% of which are singletons. Source material: peripheral blood. The J gene is TRBJ1-5, the V gene TRBV5-8; the D gene is possibly TRBD1 (6 bases). The TCR was taken from a woman at least 80 years old with COVID-19, enrolled during active disease. In nucleotides, the CDR3 is TGTGCCAGCAGCTTGCGGCCGGGCAGGGGTCAATGGAATCAGCCCCAGCATTTT. This sequence encodes CASSLRPGRGQWNQPQHF.